Shown below are 10 T cell receptor beta chains from a single sample sequenced in a study of T cell repertoires in cytomegalovirus infection. MiXCR, run by TCRdb on the reads, gives a single entry per CDR3 protein. Of roughly 760,000 distinct CDR3 sequences detected, 35% appear once; the ten largest clones hold 2.5% to 3.5%. The sample taken for sequencing was PBMCs. The source is a human donor in good health (CMV status not recorded). Some clones in this sample may be carry-over from other donors' samples.

This clonotype was seen a handful of times. V is TRBV19 and J is TRBJ2-7; 13 bases line up with TRBD2. The V gene end was trimmed by 5 bases and the J gene end by 7 bases; junction bases not matched to a gene: 11. The CDR3 extends over 16 amino acids. The germline gives CDR1 LNHDA, CDR2 SQIVND (reference sequence). CDR3 region: CASSPRTSGGVGEQYF. CDR3 bases: TGTGCCAGTAGTCCCCGGACTAGCGGGGGCGTCGGGGAGCAGTACTTC.

This clonotype was seen a handful of times. The chain joins TRBV28 to TRBJ2-7; D is ambiguous. CDR1 is MDHEN and CDR2 is SYDVKM in the germline V gene. The CDR3 is made up of 13 amino acids. V was cut by 3 bases and J by 6 bases, with 12 bases left in between. CDR3 DNA sequence: TGTGCCAGCAGTTTCTTTATCGCCGCCGAGCAGTACTTC. It specifies CASSFFIAAEQYF.

The chain combines TRBV11-2 with TRBJ1-1, with a tentative D call TRBD1 (5 bases). CDR1 and CDR2 from the germline V gene are SGHAT and FQNNGV. V dropped 0 bases and J dropped 5 bases, with 16 bases sitting between them. The CDR3 sequence is 16 residues long. Here the CDR3 reads CASSLDVRGFWTEAFF. For the CDR3, the DNA is TGTGCCAGCAGCTTAGATGTTCGGGGGTTTTGGACTGAAGCTTTCTTT.

V usage is TRBV6-5 and J usage is TRBJ2-1; 12 bases line up with TRBD2. Germline V gene sequence: CDR1 MNHEY, CDR2 SVGAGI. The CDR3 has 17 residues. V lost 4 bases to trimming and J lost 4 bases; unmatched junction nucleotides: 8. In nucleotides, the CDR3 is TGTGCCAGCAGTTCTTTGACTAGCGGGGGAGTTTACAATGAGCAGTTCTTC. Protein: CASSSLTSGGVYNEQFF.

The rearrangement joins TRBV20-1 to TRBJ2-4; no definite D call. The V end was cut by 5 bases, the J end by 5 bases, with 7 bases between. CDR3 length: 11 residues. From germline, CDR1 is DFQATT and CDR2 SNEGSKA (reference sequence). The CDR3 DNA sequence: TGCAGTGCTGTGACTCAAAACATTCAGTACTTC. This translates into CSAVTQNIQYF.

This clonotype was seen a few times. The chain links TRBV2 to TRBJ1-1; no clear D. The ends were cut back, 4 bases at V and 4 bases at J, with 13 bases in the middle. Looked up from germline, CDR1 is SNHLY and CDR2 is FYNNEI. The CDR3 covers 14 residues. DNA for the CDR3: TGTGCCAGCAGTGTAAAGGAAGTTGGCACTGAAGCTTTCTTT. This sequence encodes CASSVKEVGTEAFF.

The genes are TRBV27 and TRBJ1-2, with 8 bases identical to TRBD1. After removal of 6 bases from V and 7 bases from J, the junction contained 10 bases not matched to a gene. Germline V gives CDR1 MNHEY, CDR2 SMNVEV (reference sequence). This CDR3 has 14 residues. CDR3 protein: CASRRTGIGVGYTF. The CDR3 nucleotides are TGTGCCAGCAGGAGGACAGGGATAGGAGTTGGCTACACCTTC.

V is TRBV4-1 and J is TRBJ2-7; 8 bases match TRBD1. The CDR3 length is 14 residues. The trim removed 3 bases at V and 3 bases at J, leaving 4 bases unmatched. Germline V gene data show CDR1 as MGHRA and CDR2 as YSYEKL. The CDR3 DNA reads TGCGCCAGCAGCCAGACGACAGGGGTCTACGAGCAGTACTTC. This translates into CASSQTTGVYEQYF.

As concerns this clonotype: The junction and the germline gene differ at one end; a read error may be behind it. The chain has TRBV28 and TRBJ2-2; D ambiguous. Germline CDR1 reads MDHEN; CDR2 reads SYDVKM. This CDR3 comprises 14 residues. CDR3 DNA: TGTGCCACCAGTTTACTCCGGGACACCGGGGAGCTGTTTTTT. Residues: CATSLLRDTGELFF.

The chain has TRBV11-2 and TRBJ1-3; TRBD1 matches 7 bases. CDR1 and CDR2 from the germline V gene are SGHAT and FQNNGV. Losses at the gene ends were 3 bases for V and 8 bases for J; bases not matched to a gene: 4. This CDR3 has 13 amino acids. CDR3: CASSFFRGDTIYF. CDR3 coding DNA: TGTGCCAGCAGCTTTTTCAGGGGGGACACCATATATTTT.